This T cell receptor (beta chain) was documented in a study of a mutant IDH1 vaccine in newly diagnosed glioma. As for this clone: No antigen is known for it.

This CDR3 spans 10 amino acids. With 11 bases removed from V and 7 bases from J, the gap between germline ends came to 12 bases. The germline V gene encodes CDR1 LNHNV and CDR2 YYDKDF (reference sequence). Libraries were prepared by immunoSEQ multiplex PCR; TCRdb keeps only in-frame clonotypes and omits some of them. The sample holds tens of thousands of clones, almost 85% seen once. Documented time point: week 23, last vaccination. Doses of 300 ug of mutant IDH1 20-mer peptide were given with topical imiquimod. V is TRBV15 and J is TRBJ2-7; D not certain. The source material was PBMCs, sampled from a glioma patient whose treatment included an IDH1 peptide vaccine. The origin of this receptor is a man younger than 45 with glioma. Some clones in this sample may be carry-over from other donors' samples. CDR3 in DNA: TGTGCCCCCTCGCTTTGGGAGCAGTACTTC. Protein sequence: CAPSLWEQYF.